This entry lists 28 T cell receptor beta chains sequenced from one sample in a study of cytomegalovirus exposure and HLA in healthy donors. The PCR was carried out with 60 Vbeta primers and 13 Jbeta primers. Assay used: immunoSEQ multiplex PCR; TCRdb lists only in-frame clones, some missing. Found here are under 200,000 clones, over 70% of them singletons; the top ten hold 6.5% to 8.5%. Sequencing was performed on PBMCs. The source is a woman in her 40s in good health and CMV-seropositive.

This chain links TRBV27 with TRBJ1-2; the D is unclear. Trimming took 6 bases from V and 1 from J, leaving 9 bases between them. Germline CDR1 is MNHEY and CDR2 is SMNVEV (reference sequence). The CDR3 runs 13 residues. This CDR3 is CASRGSFNYGYTF. The CDR3 nucleotides read TGTGCCAGCAGGGGCAGTTTTAACTATGGCTACACCTTC.

This chain links TRBV5-1 with TRBJ1-2; no firm D call. Germline V gene sequence: CDR1 SGHRS, CDR2 YFSETQ. CDR3 length: 13 residues. V was cut by 2 bases and J by 4 bases, with 9 bases left in between. CDR3: CASSFEISYGYTF. CDR3 DNA: TGCGCCAGCAGCTTTGAGATCTCCTATGGCTACACCTTC. Full variable domain (missing parts from reference TRBV5-1 and TRBJ1-2): KAGVTQTPRYLIKTRGQQVTLSCSPISGHRSVSWYQQTPGQGLQFLFEYFSETQRNKGNFPGRFSGRQFSNSRSEMNVSTLELGDSALYLCASSFEISYGYTFGSGTRLTVV.

The chain employs TRBV29-1 and TRBJ1-1, with unresolved D. V lost 7 bases, J lost 7 bases, and 19 bases lay in between. The CDR3 sequence is 13 residues long. Germline V CDR1 and CDR2: SQVTM, ANQGSEA. The CDR3 DNA is TGCAGCGCCTCCCCACAGAGGGCTATTGAAGCTTTCTTT. It is translated as CSASPQRAIEAFF.

This chain joins TRBV2 and TRBJ2-1; the match to TRBD2 covers 7 bases. V lost 4 bases to trimming and J lost 10 bases; unmatched junction nucleotides: 4. The CDR3 has 12 residues. Germline V gives CDR1 SNHLY, CDR2 FYNNEI. The CDR3 DNA sequence: TGTGCCAGCAGTGTCGGGACTATAGAGCAGTTCTTC. Translated: CASSVGTIEQFF. Supplemented by reference TRBV2 and TRBJ2-1, the full variable domain reads EPEVTQTPSHQVTQMGQEVILRCVPISNHLYFYWYRQILGQKVEFLVSFYNNEISEKSEIFDDQFSVERPDGSNFTLKIRSTKLEDSAMYFCASSVGTIEQFFGPGTRLTVL.

The chain uses TRBV5-4 and TRBJ2-2, with 9 bases fitting TRBD1. CDR3 size: 15 residues. V was pared by 4 bases and J by 9 bases, with 10 bases of the junction left unmatched. Germline lookup yields CDR1 SGHNT and CDR2 YYREEE (reference sequence). CDR3 bases: TGTGCCAGCAGCGGGGGACAGGGAGGGATCAGGGAGCTGTTTTTT. Translation gives CASSGGQGGIRELFF.

The CDR3 here is CASSYAGPNGYTF. Here the CDR3 DNA reads TGTGCCAGCAGCTACGCAGGGCCGAATGGCTACACCTTC. The V and J genes are TRBV5-4 and TRBJ1-2, with D possibly being TRBD1 (5 bases). The germline CDR1 and CDR2 sequences are SGHNT and YYREEE (reference sequence). V was shortened by 3 bases and J by 6 bases, with 12 bases between the two germline ends. The CDR3 has 13 amino acids.

The V call is TRBV11-1, the J call TRBJ2-1, with D unclear. CDR1 is SGHAT, CDR2 FQDESV, per germline (reference sequence). Trimming removed 5 bases at V and 4 bases at J, with 9 bases between. CDR3 size: 13 residues. The CDR3 DNA is TGTGCCAGCAGCCCACTACCTTACAATGAGCAGTTCTTC. Amino acids: CASSPLPYNEQFF.

This chain links TRBV6-1 with TRBJ1-1, with TRBD1 matching 8 bases. CDR1 and CDR2 (germline): MNHNS, SASEGT. This CDR3 spans 14 amino acids. J was trimmed by 6 bases and V by 4 bases; bases with no gene match: 7. CDR3 coding DNA: TGTGCCAGCAGTGCCCAGGGGGCATGGGCTGAAGCTTTCTTT. Its translation is CASSAQGAWAEAFF.

The V call is TRBV30, the J call TRBJ1-1; TRBD1 matches at 7 bases. The CDR3 runs to 13 residues. V lost 2 bases to trimming and J lost 4 bases; unmatched junction nucleotides: 4. Germline assignment: CDR1 GTSNPN and CDR2 SVGIG (reference sequence). CDR3 DNA: TGTGCCTGGAGTACAGGGGCGGCCACTGAAGCTTTCTTT. This translates into CAWSTGAATEAFF.

The count of this clone is one. V is TRBV18 and J is TRBJ2-1; 7 positions agree with TRBD1. Germline V gene data show CDR1 as KGHSH and CDR2 as LQKENI. The CDR3 is 16 residues long. V gave up 3 bases and J gave up 6 bases; unmatched junction bases: 11. The CDR3: CASSPSLTGVGNEQFF. Here the CDR3 DNA reads TGTGCCAGCTCACCGTCTCTTACAGGGGTGGGCAATGAGCAGTTCTTC.

The chain is built from TRBV7-8 and TRBJ1-1; D unresolved. Germline loops: CDR1 SGHVS, CDR2 FQNEAQ. Trimming took 2 bases from V and 1 from J, leaving 8 bases between them. This CDR3 comprises 14 residues. CDR3 sequence: CASSLFGENTEAFF. For the CDR3, the DNA is TGTGCCAGCAGCTTATTTGGAGAGAACACTGAAGCTTTCTTT.

Written as DNA, the CDR3 is TGTGCCAGCAGCCAGCCGGGAGGCCAAGAGACCCAGTACTTC. Translated, it gives CASSQPGGQETQYF. V gene TRBV4-2 combines with J gene TRBJ2-5, with 7 bases aligning to TRBD2. The CDR3 consists of 14 residues. Unmatched junction bases numbered 2, after V lost 3 bases and J lost 1 base. Germline values: CDR1 LGHNA, CDR2 YNFKEQ.

This rearrangement joins TRBV7-8 to TRBJ1-2, with TRBD1 identical over 12 bases. Germline V gene lookup returns CDR1 SGHVS and CDR2 FQNEAQ. V shed 1 base, J shed 10 bases, and the junction held 4 bases outside the gene matches. This CDR3 is built from 14 residues. The CDR3 region is CASSLGGTGGVYTF. Here the CDR3 DNA reads TGTGCCAGCAGCTTAGGTGGGACAGGGGGCGTCTACACCTTC.

The J gene is TRBJ1-1, the V gene TRBV6-1; D perhaps matches TRBD1 (5 bases). CDR1 is MNHNS, CDR2 SASEGT, per germline. Trimming removed 8 bases at V and 8 bases at J, with 21 bases between. The length of the CDR3 is 14 residues. CDR3 in amino acids: CASVDSGASSEAFF. In DNA form, the CDR3 reads TGTGCCAGCGTCGACAGTGGGGCTTCGTCGGAAGCTTTCTTT.

J is TRBJ1-6 and V is TRBV15; 8 positions agree with TRBD1. The CDR3 length is 15 residues. With V trimmed by 3 bases and J by 6 bases, 4 bases remained unmatched. Germline V gene lookup returns CDR1 LNHNV and CDR2 YYDKDF (reference sequence). The CDR3 protein is CATSSRQGSNSPLHF. For the CDR3, the DNA is TGTGCCACCAGCAGCAGACAGGGGTCTAATTCACCCCTCCACTTT.

J is TRBJ1-5 and V is TRBV10-2; D may be TRBD1 (5 bases). Germline values: CDR1 WSHSY, CDR2 SAAADI. The CDR3 totals 15 residues. Trimming cost V 2 bases and J 3 bases, with 11 bases left between them. For the CDR3, the DNA is TGCGCCAGCAGTGAGGCGGGGGGGGTCAATCAGCCCCAGCATTTT. As protein: CASSEAGGVNQPQHF.

The chain has TRBV7-9 and TRBJ1-1; D is undetermined. V lost 3 bases and J 1 base, leaving 6 bases between the germline ends. The CDR3 extends over 13 amino acids. CDR1 SEHNR and CDR2 FQNEAQ come from the germline V gene (reference sequence). CDR3 region: CASSLEENTEAFF. The CDR3 DNA reads as TGTGCCAGCAGCTTGGAGGAGAACACTGAAGCTTTCTTT.

V is TRBV28 and J is TRBJ2-5, with TRBD2 matching over 8 bases. Losses at the gene ends were 4 bases for V and 5 bases for J; bases not matched to a gene: 6. Germline CDR1 is MDHEN and CDR2 is SYDVKM. This CDR3 contains 14 residues. CDR3 bases: TGTGCCAGCAGTTACGGGGGGGCCCAGGAGACCCAGTACTTC. Translating it yields CASSYGGAQETQYF.

V gene TRBV2 combines with J gene TRBJ1-2; 11 nucleotides line up with TRBD1. There are 14 residues in the CDR3. CDR1 and CDR2 from the germline V gene are SNHLY and FYNNEI. The V gene end was trimmed by 5 bases and the J gene end by 6 bases; junction bases not matched to a gene: 5. This chain's CDR3 is CASSRTGGGNGYTF. The CDR3 bases are TGTGCCAGCAGTCGGACAGGGGGCGGGAATGGCTACACCTTC.

The gene calls are TRBV12-5 and TRBJ1-1; 10 bases map to TRBD1. CDR3 length: 16 amino acids. Germline CDR1 reads LGHNT; CDR2 reads FRNRAP. Losses at the gene ends were 4 bases for V and 4 bases for J; bases not matched to a gene: 9. The CDR3 coding sequence is TGTGCTAGTGGTTACGGGACAGGGGTTCGGGTCACTGAAGCTTTCTTT. It is translated as CASGYGTGVRVTEAFF.

This clone was observed a handful of times. In the same sample, other DNA sequences code for this CDR3. J is TRBJ1-4 and V is TRBV18, with 7 bases lining up with TRBD1. Germline CDR1 reads KGHSH; CDR2 reads LQKENI. The CDR3 totals 14 residues. V trimming: 4 bases; J trimming: 8 bases; junction bases outside the gene matches: 7. The CDR3 is CASSHGTADEKLFF. CDR3 DNA sequence: TGTGCCAGCTCACACGGGACAGCCGACGAAAAACTGTTTTTT.

The count of this clone is one. The CDR3 is CASSSTGVANTEAFF. The CDR3 nucleotides read TGTGCCAGCAGTTCCACAGGGGTCGCTAACACTGAAGCTTTCTTT. V usage is TRBV5-4 and J usage is TRBJ1-1; 7 bases match TRBD1. The germline CDR1 and CDR2 sequences are SGHNT and YYREEE (reference sequence). Trimming cost V 5 bases and J 2 bases; bases outside gene matches: 9. The CDR3 contains 15 residues.

The chain carries TRBV2 and TRBJ2-7; the match to TRBD1 covers 8 bases. V shed 7 bases and J 7 bases; nucleotides not matched to a gene: 9. The CDR3 is made up of 13 amino acids. Germline V gene data show CDR1 as SNHLY and CDR2 as FYNNEI. The CDR3 DNA reads TGTGCCAGCACCGGGACAGGTTCTTTAGAGCAGTACTTC. Its translation: CASTGTGSLEQYF.

The CDR3 spells CASSLVHGQETQYF. The DNA of the CDR3 is TGTGCCAGCAGCTTAGTCCACGGGCAAGAGACCCAGTACTTC. V gene TRBV7-2 combines with J gene TRBJ2-5, with D uncertain. Per the germline V gene, CDR1 is SGHTA and CDR2 is FQGNSA. The CDR3 spans 14 residues. Trimming shortened V by 1 base and J by 2 bases, and 8 bases separated the two germline ends. Looking up the rest from reference TRBV7-2 and TRBJ2-5 gives the full variable domain: GAGVSQSPSNKVTEKGKDVELRCDPISGHTALYWYRQSLGQGLEFLIYFQGNSAPDKSGLPSDRFSAERTGGSVSTLTIQRTQQEDSAVYLCASSLVHGQETQYFGPGTRLLVL.

This clone appeared a single time. The chain employs TRBV29-1 and TRBJ1-2, with D possibly matching TRBD1 (6 bases). The CDR3 covers 11 residues. CDR1 and CDR2 from the germline V gene are SQVTM and ANQGSEA. V was pared by 3 bases and J by 9 bases, with 11 bases between. The CDR3 DNA sequence: TGCAGCGTTGATTGGGGGCCCCGCTACACCTTC. Translating gives CSVDWGPRYTF. Using reference TRBV29-1 and TRBJ1-2 for the parts outside the CDR3, the full variable domain is SAVISQKPSRDICQRGTSLTIQCQVDSQVTMMFWYRQQPGQSLTLIATANQGSEATYESGFVIDKFPISRPNLTFSTLTVSNMSPEDSSIYLCSVDWGPRYTFGSGTRLTVV.

The chain carries TRBV5-1 and TRBJ2-1; 8 positions match TRBD2. Unmatched junction bases numbered 7, after V lost 4 bases and J lost 4 bases. Germline CDR1 is SGHRS and CDR2 is YFSETQ. This CDR3 has 15 residues. The CDR3 is CASSQLSGGYNEQFF. The CDR3 DNA sequence: TGCGCCAGCAGCCAGCTGAGCGGGGGATACAATGAGCAGTTCTTC.

The V gene is TRBV4-1, the J gene TRBJ1-3, with a possible D match to TRBD1 (6 bases). CDR1 and CDR2 from the germline V gene are MGHRA and YSYEKL. The CDR3 totals 17 residues. Trimming removed 1 base at V and 0 bases at J, with 13 bases between. The CDR3 is CASSQATGFDSGNTIYF. The CDR3 DNA is TGCGCCAGCAGCCAAGCAACAGGGTTTGACTCTGGAAACACCATATATTTT.

The chain links TRBV2 to TRBJ1-3; tentative D call: TRBD1 (6 bases). This CDR3 has 14 residues. The germline CDR1 and CDR2 sequences are SNHLY and FYNNEI. Trimming removed 6 bases at V and 2 bases at J, with 11 bases between. CDR3 protein: CASRGTGPGNTIYF. In nucleotides, the CDR3 is TGTGCCAGCAGGGGAACAGGGCCTGGAAACACCATATATTTT.